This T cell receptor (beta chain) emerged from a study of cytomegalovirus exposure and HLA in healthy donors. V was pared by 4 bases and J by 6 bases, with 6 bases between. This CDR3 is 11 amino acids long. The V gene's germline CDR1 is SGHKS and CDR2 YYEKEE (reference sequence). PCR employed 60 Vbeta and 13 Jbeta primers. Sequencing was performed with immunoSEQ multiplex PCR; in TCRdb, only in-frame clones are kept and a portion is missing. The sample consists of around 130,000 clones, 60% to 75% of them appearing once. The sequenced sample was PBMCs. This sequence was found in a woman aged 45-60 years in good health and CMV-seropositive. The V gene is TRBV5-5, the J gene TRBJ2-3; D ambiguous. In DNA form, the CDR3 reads TGTGCCAGCAGCGTCCGGGATACGCAGTATTTT. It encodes CASSVRDTQYF.